This T cell receptor beta chain comes out of a study of cytomegalovirus exposure and HLA in healthy donors. This cohort consisted of healthy bone marrow donors. The primer mix had 60 Vbeta and 13 Jbeta primers. Sequenced by immunoSEQ multiplex PCR; TCRdb stores in-frame clones only, minus some. The sample carries 100,000 to 150,000 clones, 78% recorded once. The CDR3 runs 14 residues. Germline assignment: CDR1 MNHNS and CDR2 SASEGT. J was trimmed by 6 bases and V by 5 bases; bases with no gene match: 2. This sequence joins TRBV6-1 and TRBJ2-1, with 12 positions matching TRBD2. Sequencing was done on a sample of PBMCs. The TCR was taken from a woman under 30 in good health and CMV-seronegative. CDR3 protein: CASSTSGRINEQFF. CDR3 in DNA: TGTGCCAGCAGTACTAGCGGGAGGATCAATGAGCAGTTCTTC.